These 31 T cell receptor beta chains came from one sample sequenced in a study of shared clonotypes between healthy human individuals (dated by TCRdb to 2020 to 2022). The library was built by means of the immunoSEQ multiplex PCR assay. Held by TCRdb, this immuneACCESS table contains in-frame sequences only and omits some clones. Under half of the omission traces to an unresolved V gene where checked; the cause of the rest is unknown. This sample gives more than 2 million clones in total; roughly 95% of them show up just once. 0.1% to 0.15% of the sample belongs to the ten largest clones. Source material: naive CD4+ T cells sorted from blood. According to the study, the label for this sample's cell subset or site signals: CD45RA+ positively selected. These receptor sequences come from a man between 18 and 29 years old in good health.

This clone was seen once. The J gene is TRBJ2-2, the V gene TRBV10-2; 7 nucleotides agree with TRBD1. The CDR3 has 13 residues. Per germline, CDR1 WSHSY and CDR2 SAAADI. J gave up 4 bases and V 10 bases, and 6 bases lay outside the gene matches. This chain's CDR3 is CATAQGFTGELFF. The CDR3 DNA is TGCGCCACCGCACAGGGGTTCACCGGGGAGCTGTTTTTT.

The rearrangement joins TRBV9 to TRBJ2-5; D might be TRBD2 (6 bases). Trimming pared 1 base from V and 1 base from J, leaving 11 bases between. CDR1 is SGDLS, CDR2 YYNGEE, per germline. The CDR3 consists of 15 residues. The CDR3 bases are TGTGCCAGCAGCGTATCTCTCGGGGGCCAAGAGACCCAGTACTTC. Translating it yields CASSVSLGGQETQYF. The variable domain in full, with the rest retrieved from reference TRBV9 and TRBJ2-5, is DSGVTQTPKHLITATGQRVTLRCSPRSGDLSVYWYQQSLDQGLQFLIQYYNGEERAKGNILERFSAQQFPDLHSELNLSSLELGDSALYFCASSVSLGGQETQYFGPGTRLLVL.

CDR3 region: CASSSMVVTEQYF. CDR3 DNA sequence: TGTGCCAGCAGCTCCATGGTTGTAACCGAGCAGTACTTC. The chain recombines TRBV7-2 with TRBJ2-7; D gene ambiguous. V was pared by 4 bases and J by 6 bases, with 13 bases between. The germline CDR1 and CDR2 sequences are SGHTA and FQGNSA. The CDR3 has 13 amino acids. Filled out from reference TRBV7-2 and TRBJ2-7, the complete variable domain reads GAGVSQSPSNKVTEKGKDVELRCDPISGHTALYWYRQSLGQGLEFLIYFQGNSAPDKSGLPSDRFSAERTGGSVSTLTIQRTQQEDSAVYLCASSSMVVTEQYFGPGTRLTVT.

As regards this clone: Within the sample, other DNA sequences also encode this same CDR3. V is TRBV19 and J is TRBJ2-2; possibly TRBD1 for D (6 bases). Germline V gives CDR1 LNHDA, CDR2 SQIVND (reference sequence). Deletions cut 5 bases from V and 2 bases from J, with 9 bases between. The CDR3 loop spans 14 amino acids. CDR3 in DNA: TGTGCCAGTAGTGCAGGGGCTAACACCGGGGAGCTGTTTTTT. This translates into CASSAGANTGELFF.

The V and J genes are TRBV4-3 and TRBJ2-1; 8 positions match TRBD2. The length of the CDR3 is 18 residues. With V trimmed by 0 bases and J by 6 bases, 13 bases remained unmatched. The germline V gene encodes CDR1 LGHNA and CDR2 YSLEER. DNA of the CDR3: TGCGCCAGCAGCCAAGATCGCCCTAGCGGGTCGTTCTCCAATGAGCAGTTCTTC. This gives the protein CASSQDRPSGSFSNEQFF.

The rearrangement joins TRBV4-3 to TRBJ1-4, with 9 nucleotides matching TRBD1. The V and J ends lost 4 bases and 7 bases, in that order; junction bases with no gene match: 10. Germline CDR1 reads LGHNA; CDR2 reads YSLEER. The CDR3 contains 16 residues. The CDR3 nucleotides are TGCGCCAGCAGCCCAAAAGGGACAGGGATGCGTGAAAAACTGTTTTTT. This translates into CASSPKGTGMREKLFF.

This sequence joins TRBV6-5 and TRBJ1-2; 10 bases match TRBD1. This CDR3 contains 14 residues. In germline, CDR1 is MNHEY, CDR2 SVGAGI. The V gene end was trimmed by 2 bases and the J gene end by 8 bases; junction bases not matched to a gene: 5. The CDR3 loop is CASSYRQGAGGYTF. For the CDR3, the DNA is TGTGCCAGCAGTTACCGACAGGGGGCAGGGGGCTACACCTTC.

The chain carries TRBV10-3 and TRBJ2-7; D is undetermined. Trimming took 2 bases from V and 3 from J, leaving 8 bases between them. The CDR3 sequence is 13 residues long. The V gene's germline CDR1 is ENHRY and CDR2 SYGVKD. The CDR3 region has the DNA TGTGCCATCAGTGAGGGCGAGGTCTACGAGCAGTACTTC. This encodes CAISEGEVYEQYF.

The DNA of the CDR3 is TGCGCCAGCAGCTTGGGAGTAGCGGTCGCGAACACCGGGGAGCTGTTTTTT. Amino acid sequence: CASSLGVAVANTGELFF. The V call is TRBV5-1, the J call TRBJ2-2, with D possibly being TRBD2 (6 bases). V was trimmed by 0 bases and J by 0 bases, leaving 12 bases between them. The CDR3 is 17 residues long. CDR1 SGHRS and CDR2 YFSETQ come from the germline V gene.

The CDR3 is CAWRSGVGREKLFF. CDR3 bases: TGTGCCTGGAGGTCGGGGGTGGGGAGGGAAAAACTGTTTTTT. The chain employs TRBV30 and TRBJ1-4; D perhaps matches TRBD1 (5 bases). Germline V CDR1 and CDR2: GTSNPN, SVGIG (reference sequence). The length of the CDR3 is 14 residues. V lost 3 bases, J lost 8 bases, and 16 bases lay in between.

The chain links TRBV28 to TRBJ1-6; D call uncertain. Germline V gene data show CDR1 as MDHEN and CDR2 as SYDVKM. The CDR3 loop spans 14 amino acids. The V gene lost 6 bases and the J gene lost 7 bases, with 13 bases spanning the gap. The CDR3 region is CASRAGTRNSPLHF. DNA of the CDR3: TGTGCCAGCAGAGCGGGTACGAGGAATTCACCCCTCCACTTT.

A note on this clone: Mismatch with germline at one junction end may stem from a read error. The chain uses TRBV27 and TRBJ1-6; no firm D call. Germline assignment: CDR1 MNHEY and CDR2 SMNVEV (reference sequence). The CDR3 runs 13 residues. The CDR3 protein is CASSSQPNSPPHF. The CDR3 DNA reads as TGTGCCAGCAGTTCCCAGCCAAATTCACCCCCCCACTTT.

The J gene is TRBJ2-7, the V gene TRBV5-1; D is perhaps TRBD1 or TRBD2 (5 bases each). The CDR3 consists of 15 residues. Germline-derived CDR1 and CDR2 are SGHRS and YFSETQ. Trimming removed 4 bases at V and 7 bases at J, with 21 bases between. The CDR3: CASSPGTSFMGEQYF. Here the CDR3 DNA reads TGCGCCAGCAGCCCCGGGACCAGCTTTATGGGGGAGCAGTACTTC.

CDR3 loop: CASSLPYTEAFF. CDR3 DNA sequence: TGTGCCAGCAGTTTACCCTACACTGAAGCTTTCTTT. The rearrangement uses TRBV27 and TRBJ1-1; D call uncertain. V dropped 2 bases and J dropped 3 bases, with 4 bases sitting between them. CDR3 length equals 12 residues. CDR1 is MNHEY and CDR2 is SMNVEV in the germline V gene (reference sequence).

This sequence joins TRBV7-9 and TRBJ2-5; 7 bases are shared with TRBD2. CDR3 length: 15 residues. CDR1 is SEHNR and CDR2 is FQNEAQ in the germline V gene (reference sequence). Trimming at V came to 5 bases and at J to 0 bases, leaving 6 bases not matched to a gene. CDR3 loop: CASSQRLAYQETQYF. As DNA, the CDR3 is TGTGCCAGCAGCCAGAGACTAGCTTACCAAGAGACCCAGTACTTC.

The chain recombines TRBV6-5 with TRBJ1-5; 7 bases fit TRBD1. CDR3 length equals 15 residues. V shed 6 bases, J shed 3 bases, and the junction held 8 bases outside the gene matches. From germline, CDR1 is MNHEY and CDR2 SVGAGI. The DNA of the CDR3 is TGTGCCAGCAGCGATGGGACAGCTCTCAATCAGCCCCAGCATTTT. Protein: CASSDGTALNQPQHF.

The CDR3 protein is CAWSADRGWGEKLFF. The CDR3, as DNA: TGTGCCTGGAGCGCGGACAGGGGGTGGGGTGAAAAACTGTTTTTT. This chain links TRBV30 with TRBJ1-4, with 10 nucleotides matching TRBD1. The germline V gene encodes CDR1 GTSNPN and CDR2 SVGIG (reference sequence). This CDR3 region has 15 residues. With V trimmed by 3 bases and J by 7 bases, 8 bases remained unmatched.

The rearrangement joins TRBV6-5 to TRBJ2-2; 7 bases match TRBD1. Germline V gene data show CDR1 as MNHEY and CDR2 as SVGAGI. With V trimmed by 0 bases and J by 6 bases, 7 bases remained unmatched. The CDR3 totals 16 residues. CDR3 in amino acids: CASSYSRQGGSGELFF. The CDR3 DNA sequence: TGTGCCAGCAGTTACTCAAGACAGGGCGGTTCCGGGGAGCTGTTTTTT.

The chain recombines TRBV5-1 with TRBJ2-2; D possibly corresponds to TRBD2 (7 bases). Trimming pared 6 bases from V and 3 bases from J, leaving 15 bases between. Germline V gene sequence: CDR1 SGHRS, CDR2 YFSETQ. The CDR3 runs 15 residues. Written as DNA, the CDR3 is TGCGCCAGCATCGCGGGGGCCGGGGACACCGGGGAGCTGTTTTTT. Translating it yields CASIAGAGDTGELFF.

This clone was picked up a small number of times. The V and J genes are TRBV2 and TRBJ2-2; D call uncertain. Germline assignment: CDR1 SNHLY and CDR2 FYNNEI. The CDR3 runs 13 residues. Trimming removed 1 base from V and 3 bases from J, with 3 bases in between. Written as DNA, the CDR3 is TGTGCCAGCAGTGAAGTTTACACCGGGGAGCTGTTTTTT. This gives the protein CASSEVYTGELFF.

This chain links TRBV6-1 with TRBJ2-7; the D gene is possibly TRBD1 (5 bases). Germline CDR1 is MNHNS and CDR2 is SASEGT. V lost 0 bases, J lost 0 bases, and 12 bases lay in between. CDR3 size: 16 residues. CDR3 sequence: CASSEALLDTSYEQYF. CDR3 sequence (DNA): TGTGCCAGCAGTGAAGCGCTTCTGGACACCTCCTACGAGCAGTACTTC.

This rearrangement joins TRBV7-3 to TRBJ2-1; tentative D call: TRBD1 (5 bases). With 2 bases removed from V and 6 bases from J, the gap between germline ends came to 8 bases. The CDR3 totals 13 residues. The germline gives CDR1 SGHTA, CDR2 FQGTGA. CDR3 loop: CASSLAGSNEQFF. CDR3 nucleotides: TGTGCCAGCAGCTTAGCAGGGTCCAATGAGCAGTTCTTC.

The rearrangement uses TRBV30 and TRBJ2-3; TRBD2 matches at 11 bases. After removal of 4 bases from V and 1 base from J, the junction contained 1 base not matched to a gene. The CDR3 runs 14 residues. In germline, CDR1 is GTSNPN, CDR2 SVGIG (reference sequence). The chain's CDR3 is CAWKTSGGTDTQYF. CDR3 in DNA: TGTGCCTGGAAGACTAGCGGGGGCACAGATACGCAGTATTTT. The variable domain in full, completed from reference TRBV30 and TRBJ2-3, reads SQTIHQWPATLVQPVGSPLSLECTVEGTSNPNLYWYRQAAGRGLQLLFYSVGIGQISSEVPQNLSASRPQDRQFILSSKKLLLSDSGFYLCAWKTSGGTDTQYFGPGTRLTVL.

The chain joins TRBV9 to TRBJ2-5; possible D gene TRBD2, 6 bases. The V gene lost 0 bases and the J gene lost 5 bases, with 11 bases spanning the gap. This CDR3 is built from 14 residues. CDR1 and CDR2 (germline): SGDLS, YYNGEE. The CDR3 nucleotides are TGTGCCAGCAGCGTAGTGGCAGGGACTGAGACCCAGTACTTC. It yields the protein CASSVVAGTETQYF.

As regards this clone: The same CDR3 arises from other DNA sequences in this sample as well. The V gene is TRBV2, the J gene TRBJ2-7; D gene unclear. CDR3 size: 12 residues. V gave up 7 bases and J gave up 1 base, with 8 bases separating them. The germline V gene has CDR1 SNHLY and CDR2 FYNNEI. The CDR3, as DNA: TGTGCCAGCACTCCGGATTCCTACGAGCAGTACTTC. Amino acid sequence: CASTPDSYEQYF.

The chain employs TRBV11-2 and TRBJ1-2; a possible D gene is TRBD1 (5 bases). The germline V gene encodes CDR1 SGHAT and CDR2 FQNNGV. The V and J ends lost 1 base and 5 bases respectively, with 14 bases between them. CDR3 length: 15 amino acids. CDR3 coding DNA: TGTGCCAGCAGCTTAGGAGAACGACAGACATATGGCTACACCTTC. Amino acids: CASSLGERQTYGYTF.

The chain has TRBV25-1 and TRBJ2-1, with a weak D call TRBD2 (7 bases). The length of the CDR3 is 16 residues. Germline values: CDR1 MGHDK, CDR2 SYGVNS. The germline V and J ends were trimmed by 3 bases and 4 bases, with 16 bases remaining between them. The CDR3 protein is CASSDPSGDTYNEQFF. CDR3 bases: TGTGCCAGCAGTGACCCCAGCGGGGACACATACAATGAGCAGTTCTTC.

The rearrangement joins TRBV7-9 to TRBJ2-1; TRBD1 aligns across 12 bases. V was pared by 5 bases and J by 5 bases, with 13 bases of the junction left unmatched. The germline gives CDR1 SEHNR, CDR2 FQNEAQ (reference sequence). The CDR3 contains 18 residues. The CDR3 nucleotides are TGTGCCAGCAGCCCGGGACAGGGGGCCTTCCAGAAGGACAATGAGCAGTTCTTC. This encodes CASSPGQGAFQKDNEQFF.

The chain recombines TRBV21-1 with TRBJ1-4; the table calls TRBD1, which could not be checked here. TRBV21-1 corresponds to a pseudogene. This CDR3 is 15 amino acids long. The CDR3 here is CASSKEDRANEKLFF. The CDR3 DNA reads TGTGCCAGCAGCAAAGAGGACAGGGCGAATGAAAAACTGTTTTTT.

The chain uses TRBV5-6 and TRBJ2-1; 8 positions match TRBD2. The CDR3 extends over 15 amino acids. Trimming took 0 bases from V and 8 from J; bases not matched to a gene: 7. Germline V lookup: CDR1 SGHDT, CDR2 YYEEEE. This CDR3 is CASSLEREGLHEQFF. CDR3 in DNA: TGTGCCAGCAGCTTGGAACGGGAGGGCCTTCATGAGCAGTTCTTC.

The V call is TRBV10-3, the J call TRBJ2-7; maybe TRBD2 (6 bases). Deletions cut 6 bases from V and 0 bases from J, with 9 bases between. The CDR3 consists of 13 residues. Germline CDR1 reads ENHRY; CDR2 reads SYGVKD. This chain's CDR3 is CAIRRDDSYEQYF. CDR3 DNA: TGTGCCATCAGGCGGGACGACTCCTACGAGCAGTACTTC.